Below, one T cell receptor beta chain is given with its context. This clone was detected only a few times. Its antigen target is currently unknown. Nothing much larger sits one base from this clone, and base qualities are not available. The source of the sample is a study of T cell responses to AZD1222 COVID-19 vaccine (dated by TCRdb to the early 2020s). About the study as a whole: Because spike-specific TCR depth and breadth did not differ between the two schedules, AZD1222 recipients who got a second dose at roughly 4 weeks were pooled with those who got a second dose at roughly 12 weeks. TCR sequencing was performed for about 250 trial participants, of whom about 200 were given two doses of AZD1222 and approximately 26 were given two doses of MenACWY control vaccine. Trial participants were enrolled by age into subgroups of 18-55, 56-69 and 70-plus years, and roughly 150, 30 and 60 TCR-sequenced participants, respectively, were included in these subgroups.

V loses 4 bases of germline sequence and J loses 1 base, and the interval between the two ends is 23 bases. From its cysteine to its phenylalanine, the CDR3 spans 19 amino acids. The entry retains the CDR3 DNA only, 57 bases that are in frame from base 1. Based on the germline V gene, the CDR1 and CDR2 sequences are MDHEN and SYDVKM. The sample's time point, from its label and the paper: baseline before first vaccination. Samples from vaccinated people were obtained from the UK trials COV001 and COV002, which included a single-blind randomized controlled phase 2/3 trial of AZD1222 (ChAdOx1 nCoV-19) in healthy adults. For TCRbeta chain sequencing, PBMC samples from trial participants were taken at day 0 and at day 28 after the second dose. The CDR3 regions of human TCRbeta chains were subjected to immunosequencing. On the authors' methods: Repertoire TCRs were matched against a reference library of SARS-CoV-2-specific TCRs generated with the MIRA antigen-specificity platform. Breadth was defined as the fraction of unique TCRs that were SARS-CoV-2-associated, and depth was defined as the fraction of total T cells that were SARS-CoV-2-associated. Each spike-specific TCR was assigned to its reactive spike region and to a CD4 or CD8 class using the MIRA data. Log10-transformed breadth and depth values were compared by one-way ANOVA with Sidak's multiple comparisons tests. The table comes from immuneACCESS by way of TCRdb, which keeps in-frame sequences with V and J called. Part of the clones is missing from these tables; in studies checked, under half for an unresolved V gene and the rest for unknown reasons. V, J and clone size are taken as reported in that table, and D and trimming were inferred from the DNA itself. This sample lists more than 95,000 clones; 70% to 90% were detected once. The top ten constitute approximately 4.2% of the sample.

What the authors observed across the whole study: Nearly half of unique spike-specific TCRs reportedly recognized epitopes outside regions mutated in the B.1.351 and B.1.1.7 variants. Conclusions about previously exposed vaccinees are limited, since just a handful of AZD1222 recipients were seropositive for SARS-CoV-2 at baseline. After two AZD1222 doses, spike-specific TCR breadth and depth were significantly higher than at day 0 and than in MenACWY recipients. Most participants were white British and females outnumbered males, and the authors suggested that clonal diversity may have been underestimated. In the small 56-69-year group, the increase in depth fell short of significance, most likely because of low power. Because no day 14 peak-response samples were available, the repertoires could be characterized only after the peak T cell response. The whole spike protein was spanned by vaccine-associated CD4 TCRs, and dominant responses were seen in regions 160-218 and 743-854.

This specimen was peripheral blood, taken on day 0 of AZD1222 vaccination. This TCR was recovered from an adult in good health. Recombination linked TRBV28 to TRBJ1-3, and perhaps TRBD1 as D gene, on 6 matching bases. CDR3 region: CASSSQGWRPQESGNTIYF. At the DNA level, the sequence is TGTGCCAGCAGTTCACAGGGTTGGAGGCCTCAGGAATCTGGAAACACCATATATTTT.